The TCR beta chain under discussion was sequenced for a study of tumor-infiltrating lymphocytes in primary liver carcinoma. At the level of the study: Sequenced samples came back with roughly 3.5 to 8 million productive TCRbeta reads, and the counts looked alike across tissue types.

A primer in the constant region served to generate TCR beta cDNA from 450 to 650 ng of total RNA. Three nested multiplex PCR rounds, a slightly modified ARM-PCR method, built the TCR beta libraries. With TRBV1-TRBV30 forward primers and a C-beta reverse primer, the first two PCR rounds were run for 10 cycles each. TCRdb called the multiplex PCR reads again in MiXCR, with one record for every CDR3 protein. The table has about 200,000 distinct CDR3 sequences, roughly 61% seen once. Only a few counts were recorded for this clonotype. No antigen is known for it. Unsorted whole blood served as the source of blood RNA, and germline DNA was extracted as well. The study, taken as a whole, reports: The overlap of tumor-adjacent and tumor-blood pairs was smaller than that of tumor region pairs. No comparison of CD4+ and CD8+ repertoires was made, since the samples were bulk unsorted.

CDR1 and CDR2 (germline): SEHNR, FQNEAQ (reference sequence). Trimming shortened V by 5 bases and J by 5 bases, and 12 bases separated the two germline ends. The CDR3 loop spans 13 amino acids. The receptor was isolated from an older woman with primary liver carcinoma and hepatitis B virus infection. The V gene is TRBV7-9, the J gene TRBJ2-5, with D perhaps TRBD1 or TRBD2 (7 bases each). The sequencing input was peripheral blood. CDR3 residues: CASSQGGYETQYF. The CDR3 coding sequence is TGTGCCAGCAGCCAGGGGGGGTATGAGACCCAGTACTTC.